These 3 T cell receptor beta chains were sequenced from one sample in a study of T cell repertoires in cytomegalovirus infection. One entry per CDR3 protein, called by TCRdb with MiXCR from the reads. The sample includes more than 300,000 distinct CDR3 sequences, approximately 30% seen only once; the top ten take approximately 13%. Antigens of these TCRs are unknown. Sequences were derived from cultured PBMCs, sampled from culture after CMV antigen stimulation. The receptors here all came from a human donor in good health (CMV status not recorded). Some clones in this sample may be carry-over from other donors' samples.

The chain links TRBV20-1 to TRBJ1-1; D might be TRBD1 (5 bases). This CDR3 has 13 residues. CDR1 is DFQATT, CDR2 SNEGSKA, per germline (reference sequence). The V and J ends lost 6 bases and 1 base respectively, with 12 bases between them. The CDR3 DNA reads TGCAGTGCCCCACGGCAGGGGAACACTGAAGCTTTCTTT. It encodes CSAPRQGNTEAFF.

This clonotype was counted a few times. This chain links TRBV28 with TRBJ2-1; D perhaps matches TRBD2 (6 bases). The germline V and J ends were trimmed by 4 bases and 7 bases, with 11 bases remaining between them. Germline values: CDR1 MDHEN, CDR2 SYDVKM. There are 13 residues in the CDR3. The CDR3 loop reads CASSSLGGNEQFF. The CDR3 DNA sequence: TGTGCCAGCAGTTCCCTGGGAGGTAATGAGCAGTTCTTC.

In this sample, this clonotype turned up a few times. The chain uses TRBV7-9 and TRBJ1-1; D remains ambiguous. CDR3 size: 17 residues. Germline V CDR1 and CDR2: SEHNR, FQNEAQ (reference sequence). Trimming stripped 4 bases from V and 1 base from J, with 19 bases between. CDR3 loop: CASSSWRGRDRNTEAFF. DNA of the CDR3: TGTGCCAGCAGCTCTTGGAGAGGACGGGATAGGAACACTGAAGCTTTCTTT. The full variable domain, rest sourced from reference TRBV7-9 and TRBJ1-1, is DTGVSQNPRHKITKRGQNVTFRCDPISEHNRLYWYRQTLGQGPEFLTYFQNEAQLEKSRLLSDRFSAERPKGSFSTLEIQRTEQGDSAMYLCASSSWRGRDRNTEAFFGQGTRLTVV.